This T cell receptor (beta chain) was observed in a study of response to subunit inactivated influenza vaccine. From the RT-PCR reads, TCRdb called clonotypes with MiXCR, one entry per CDR3 protein. Altogether just under 550,000 distinct CDR3 sequences are present, around 25% being singletons, with the ten largest covering roughly 2.8%. Trimming stripped 0 bases from V and 7 bases from J, with 20 bases between. Germline-derived CDR1 and CDR2 are SGHRS and YFSETQ. This CDR3 spans 16 amino acids. This clonotype was seen more than once but under ten times. Its specificity is not known. General study results and limits: After each seasonal influenza vaccination, few new T cells are recruited, the authors suggested.

These data were also reused for a study on T cells expressing NK-cell markers. In that study: The cDNA for TCR beta came from 5'RACE template switching with UMIs. Sorted T-cell subsets CD3+CD56+NKG2C+, CD3+CD56+NKG2C- and CD3+CD56-NKG2C+ were TCR beta-sequenced. In roughly six donors, dominant NKG2C+ clonotypes were roughly 1.0-7.5% of CD8+ T cells. HCMV specificity of the expanded NKG2C+ T cell clones stayed unclear.

The sample consisted of CD4+ T cells sorted from PBMCs, taken about 13 days after vaccination. This TCR was recovered from a man aged 50 or older who received an inactivated influenza vaccine. V and J are TRBV5-1 and TRBJ2-7, with D possibly being TRBD2 (6 bases). The CDR3 reads CASSLEGGTGSGEQYF. The CDR3, as DNA: TGCGCCAGCAGCTTGGAGGGCGGGACGGGTTCTGGGGAGCAGTACTTC.